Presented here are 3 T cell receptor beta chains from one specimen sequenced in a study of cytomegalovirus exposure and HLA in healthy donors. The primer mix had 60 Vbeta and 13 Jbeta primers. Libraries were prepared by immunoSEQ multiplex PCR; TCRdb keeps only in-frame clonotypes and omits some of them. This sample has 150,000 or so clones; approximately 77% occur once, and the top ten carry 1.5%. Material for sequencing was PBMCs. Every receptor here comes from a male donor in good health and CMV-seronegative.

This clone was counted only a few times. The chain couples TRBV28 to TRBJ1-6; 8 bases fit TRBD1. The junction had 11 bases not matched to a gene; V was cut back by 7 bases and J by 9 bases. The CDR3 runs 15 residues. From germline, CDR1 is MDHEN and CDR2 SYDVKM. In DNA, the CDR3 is TGTGCCAGCATCACTGGGGCAGGGGGCAGTTCACCCCTCCACTTT. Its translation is CASITGAGGSSPLHF.

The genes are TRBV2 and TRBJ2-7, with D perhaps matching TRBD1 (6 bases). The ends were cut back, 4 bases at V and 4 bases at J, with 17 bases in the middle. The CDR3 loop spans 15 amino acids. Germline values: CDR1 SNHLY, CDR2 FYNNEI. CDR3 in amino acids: CASSGVSDSPYEQYF. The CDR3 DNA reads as TGTGCCAGCAGTGGGGTTTCGGACAGTCCGTACGAGCAGTACTTC. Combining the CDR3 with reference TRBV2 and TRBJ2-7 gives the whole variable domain EPEVTQTPSHQVTQMGQEVILRCVPISNHLYFYWYRQILGQKVEFLVSFYNNEISEKSEIFDDQFSVERPDGSNFTLKIRSTKLEDSAMYFCASSGVSDSPYEQYFGPGTRLTVT.

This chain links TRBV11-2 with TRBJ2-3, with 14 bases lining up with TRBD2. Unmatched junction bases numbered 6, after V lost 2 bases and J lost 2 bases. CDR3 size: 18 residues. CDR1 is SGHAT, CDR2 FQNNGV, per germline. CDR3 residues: CASSLRTSGGPNTDTQYF. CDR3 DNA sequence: TGTGCCAGCAGCTTACGGACTAGCGGGGGGCCTAACACAGATACGCAGTATTTT.